Presented here are 11 T cell receptor beta chains from one specimen sequenced in a study of T cells in localized non-small cell lung cancer (TCRdb year 2020). Library creation used the immunoSEQ multiplex PCR assay. TCRdb mirrors the immuneACCESS table, restricted to in-frame sequences. Some clones are absent from its copies; in checked studies, under half trace to an unresolved V gene, and the reason for the others is unknown. The sample table contains some 50,000 clones; only one count was recorded for around 87% of them. The ten largest account for roughly a sixth of the sample. The sample consisted of PBMCs, taken before any cancer treatment. The origin of the receptors is a female donor with stage II lung adenocarcinoma.

The V call is TRBV6-1, the J call TRBJ1-3, with D possibly being TRBD1 (5 bases). The V end was cut by 3 bases, the J end by 4 bases, with 10 bases between. The CDR3 spans 14 residues. Germline V lookup: CDR1 MNHNS, CDR2 SASEGT. The CDR3 is CASSERDQGNTIYF. CDR3 in DNA: TGTGCCAGCAGTGAGAGGGACCAAGGAAACACCATATATTTT.

The count of this clone is one. CDR3 sequence reads: CASSQETPPSTDTQYF. Here the CDR3 DNA reads TGCGCCAGCAGCCAAGAGACCCCCCCGAGCACAGATACGCAGTATTTT. The chain combines TRBV4-1 with TRBJ2-3; D unclear. The CDR3 sequence is 16 residues long. The V gene's germline CDR1 is MGHRA and CDR2 YSYEKL. Between the trimmed V and J ends, which lost 0 bases and 0 bases, there was a span of 10 bases.

The chain carries TRBV18 and TRBJ1-1; TRBD1 aligns across 7 bases. Germline CDR1 KGHSH, CDR2 LQKENI. This CDR3 spans 16 amino acids. V gave up 1 base and J gave up 1 base; unmatched junction bases: 6. The CDR3 DNA sequence: TGTGCCAGCTCACCACAGAGCACAGGGGCGAACACTGAAGCTTTCTTT. This translates into CASSPQSTGANTEAFF. The full variable domain, in which reference TRBV18 and TRBJ1-1 provide the parts outside the CDR3, is NAGVMQNPRHLVRRRGQEARLRCSPMKGHSHVYWYRQLPEEGLKFMVYLQKENIIDESGMPKERFSAEFPKEGPSILRIQQVVRGDSAAYFCASSPQSTGANTEAFFGQGTRLTVV.

As DNA, the CDR3 is TGTGCCAGCAGGAGTACAGAGACCTACGAGCAGTACTTC. Protein product: CASRSTETYEQYF. V usage is TRBV6-1 and J usage is TRBJ2-7; D not certain. V was pared by 6 bases and J by 2 bases, with 11 bases between. The CDR3 length is 13 residues. Germline assignment: CDR1 MNHNS and CDR2 SASEGT.

The count of this clone is one. The chain joins TRBV5-4 to TRBJ1-1, with D perhaps TRBD1 (6 bases). V was clipped by 4 bases and J by 2 bases, with 15 bases between them. Germline V lookup: CDR1 SGHNT, CDR2 YYREEE (reference sequence). CDR3 length: 15 amino acids. The CDR3 nucleotides read TGTGCCAGCAGCGGGCAGGGGAACTATAACACTGAAGCTTTCTTT. Its protein is CASSGQGNYNTEAFF.

The rearrangement links TRBV27 to TRBJ1-5; 7 bases are a match to TRBD1. Germline V gene data show CDR1 as MNHEY and CDR2 as SMNVEV (reference sequence). The CDR3 loop spans 16 amino acids. Losses at the gene ends were 6 bases for V and 1 base for J; bases not matched to a gene: 9. The CDR3 reads CASRPLTGVSNQPQHF. CDR3 nucleotide sequence: TGTGCCAGCAGGCCCCTTACAGGGGTAAGCAATCAGCCCCAGCATTTT.

The chain carries TRBV19 and TRBJ1-5; D uncertain. V was cut by 9 bases and J by 4 bases, with 10 bases left in between. There are 12 residues in the CDR3. Germline values: CDR1 LNHDA, CDR2 SQIVND (reference sequence). CDR3 protein: CASGLSNQPQHF. In nucleotides, the CDR3 is TGTGCCAGCGGGCTTTCTAATCAGCCCCAGCATTTT.

This chain's CDR3 is CASSQDLGTINIQYF. In nucleotides, the CDR3 is TGCGCCAGCAGCCAAGATCTGGGGACCATAAACATTCAGTACTTC. The chain couples TRBV4-1 to TRBJ2-4, with D tentatively TRBD1 or TRBD2 (5 bases each). The V end was cut by 0 bases, the J end by 6 bases, with 12 bases between. CDR3 length: 15 residues. CDR1 and CDR2 (germline): MGHRA, YSYEKL.

V usage is TRBV9 and J usage is TRBJ2-3; tentative D call: TRBD2 (5 bases). The germline gives CDR1 SGDLS, CDR2 YYNGEE. V dropped 6 bases and J dropped 3 bases, with 14 bases sitting between them. The CDR3 totals 14 residues. For the CDR3, the DNA is TGTGCCAGCACCCGTCTCGGACTGACAGATACGCAGTATTTT. It encodes CASTRLGLTDTQYF. Combining the CDR3 with reference TRBV9 and TRBJ2-3 gives the whole variable domain DSGVTQTPKHLITATGQRVTLRCSPRSGDLSVYWYQQSLDQGLQFLIQYYNGEERAKGNILERFSAQQFPDLHSELNLSSLELGDSALYFCASTRLGLTDTQYFGPGTRLTVL.

In regard to this clone: The identical CDR3 is also encoded by other nucleotide sequences in the sample. The chain links TRBV18 to TRBJ1-5; D unclear. This CDR3 is 16 amino acids long. The germline V gene encodes CDR1 KGHSH and CDR2 LQKENI. V was trimmed by 0 bases and J by 1 base, leaving 10 bases between them. The CDR3 here is CASSPPSTSSNQPQHF. Written as DNA, the CDR3 is TGTGCCAGCTCACCACCGAGTACTTCAAGCAATCAGCCCCAGCATTTT. The variable domain in full, with the rest retrieved from reference TRBV18 and TRBJ1-5, is NAGVMQNPRHLVRRRGQEARLRCSPMKGHSHVYWYRQLPEEGLKFMVYLQKENIIDESGMPKERFSAEFPKEGPSILRIQQVVRGDSAAYFCASSPPSTSSNQPQHFGDGTRLSIL.

CDR3 in DNA: TGCGCCAGCAGCTTGGCTGAGGGGGCGAGCTATGGCTACACCTTC. It encodes CASSLAEGASYGYTF. This chain connects TRBV5-1 to TRBJ1-2; the match to TRBD1 covers 7 bases. Germline CDR1 SGHRS, CDR2 YFSETQ. The CDR3 runs to 15 residues. The J segment lost 4 bases and the V segment lost 0 bases, leaving 6 bases of the junction unmatched.